This TCR beta chain was profiled in a study of beta chain features in type 1 diabetes. Findings and limits, study-wide: A moderate, significant TCRB CDR3 shortening appeared in type 1 diabetes across four CD4+ subsets.

Isolated RNA was reverse transcribed in full, so expressed TCRB transcripts were sequenced. Using immunoSEQ multiplex PCR, the repertoire was profiled, and TCRdb retains in-frame clones only, with some absent. The sample has around 310,000 clones; approximately 13% are singletons. Regarding this clone: Antigen unknown.

The germline gives CDR1 MNHEY, CDR2 SVGAGI. The CDR3 loop spans 15 amino acids. The junction had 9 bases not matched to a gene; V was cut back by 7 bases and J by 3 bases. Sequencing was done on a sample of naive CD4+ T cells from blood. The receptor's source is a woman under 30 with type 1 diabetes. The chain uses TRBV6-5 and TRBJ2-1; 7 bases map to TRBD1. In DNA form, the CDR3 reads TGTGCCAGCACCAAGACAGGGTTAGGCTACAATGAGCAGTTCTTC. It yields the protein CASTKTGLGYNEQFF.